These 20 T cell receptor beta chains were all obtained from the same sample, sequenced in a study of cytomegalovirus exposure and HLA in healthy donors. In the PCR, 60 Vbeta and 13 Jbeta primers were used. TCRdb keeps only in-frame clones here, not all; method: immunoSEQ multiplex PCR. This table holds about 200,000 clones, 76% found once. The sequencing input was PBMCs. The receptors were sampled from a man in his late teens or twenties in good health and CMV-seronegative.

The gene calls are TRBV30 and TRBJ2-3; 7 bases map to TRBD2. CDR1 is GTSNPN, CDR2 SVGIG, per germline (reference sequence). Trimming took 3 bases from V and 4 from J; bases not matched to a gene: 19. The CDR3 is 18 residues long. The CDR3 reads CAWSDGRVFGGRADTQYF. The CDR3 DNA reads as TGTGCCTGGAGCGATGGGAGGGTCTTCGGTGGGAGAGCAGATACGCAGTATTTT.

The V call is TRBV6-5, the J call TRBJ1-2; 7 bases map to TRBD1. This CDR3 has 15 residues. With 5 bases clipped from V and 5 bases from J, the junction kept 11 bases outside the gene matches. Germline loops: CDR1 MNHEY, CDR2 SVGAGI. The DNA for the CDR3 is TGTGCCAGCAGTCAGATCCCGGGACAGAATTATGGCTACACCTTC. Protein product: CASSQIPGQNYGYTF.

The V gene is TRBV5-4, the J gene TRBJ2-7; 12 bases are a match to TRBD1. The CDR3 extends over 14 amino acids. Germline V gene lookup returns CDR1 SGHNT and CDR2 YYREEE (reference sequence). V dropped 4 bases and J dropped 4; count of bases not matched to a gene: 3. The CDR3 nucleotides read TGTGCCAGCAGCAGGGACAGGGGGCAGTACGAGCAGTACTTC. Its translation is CASSRDRGQYEQYF.

This clone occurred a few times. The CDR3 bases are TGTGCCAGCAGTTTGGGACAGGGGGTCTCTGGCTACACCTTC. It codes for CASSLGQGVSGYTF. The genes are TRBV6-1 and TRBJ1-2, with 11 bases that match TRBD1. From germline, CDR1 is MNHNS and CDR2 SASEGT. The J segment lost 7 bases and the V segment lost 5 bases, leaving 6 bases of the junction unmatched. The CDR3 is made up of 14 amino acids.

In its sample, this clone was seen a few times. The V and J genes are TRBV27 and TRBJ2-3, with TRBD2 matching 8 bases. Germline loops: CDR1 MNHEY, CDR2 SMNVEV (reference sequence). The junction had 21 bases not matched to a gene; V was cut back by 6 bases and J by 4 bases. The CDR3 loop spans 19 amino acids. For the CDR3, the DNA is TGTGCCAGCAGAATGAACGGGACTAGTGGAATATTGAGGCCAGATACGCAGTATTTT. Its protein product is CASRMNGTSGILRPDTQYF.

The chain carries TRBV5-4 and TRBJ1-2; the match to TRBD1 covers 8 bases. The germline V gene encodes CDR1 SGHNT and CDR2 YYREEE (reference sequence). Trimming at V came to 4 bases and at J to 2 bases, leaving 7 bases not matched to a gene. CDR3 length equals 15 residues. The CDR3 protein is CASSQDRVANYGYTF. In DNA form, the CDR3 reads TGTGCCAGCAGCCAGGACAGGGTAGCCAACTATGGCTACACCTTC.

The CDR3 sequence: CASSLSQGSHGYTF. Here the CDR3 DNA reads TGCGCCAGCAGCTTGTCACAGGGGAGCCATGGCTACACCTTC. The chain employs TRBV5-1 and TRBJ1-2; 7 bases are a match to TRBD1. The CDR3 extends over 14 amino acids. The trim removed 1 base at V and 6 bases at J, leaving 6 bases unmatched. Per germline, CDR1 SGHRS and CDR2 YFSETQ.

This clone was detected once. The chain combines TRBV5-1 with TRBJ2-1, with 11 bases aligning to TRBD2. The V segment lost 0 bases and the J segment 5 bases; nucleotides outside the gene matches: 4. The CDR3 sequence is 16 residues long. The germline CDR1 and CDR2 sequences are SGHRS and YFSETQ. For the CDR3, the DNA is TGCGCCAGCAGCTTGGGGGGACTAGCGGCTAACAATGAGCAGTTCTTC. Protein product: CASSLGGLAANNEQFF.

This clone was counted between two and nine times. This chain joins TRBV15 and TRBJ2-7; no firm D call. The CDR3 runs 15 residues. Trimming took off 0 bases at V and 0 bases at J, with 9 bases between the two ends. Germline CDR1 reads LNHNV; CDR2 reads YYDKDF (reference sequence). The CDR3 DNA reads as TGTGCCACCAGCAGAGATTGGCAGGCCTCCTACGAGCAGTACTTC. This sequence encodes CATSRDWQASYEQYF.

The rearrangement links TRBV11-3 to TRBJ1-1; possible D gene TRBD1, 5 bases. This CDR3 has 14 amino acids. CDR1 is SGHNT and CDR2 is YENEEA in the germline V gene. Trimming took 3 bases from V and 2 from J, leaving 10 bases between them. CDR3 sequence (DNA): TGTGCCAGCAGCTTCGGGCAGGGAAACACTGAAGCTTTCTTT. Residues: CASSFGQGNTEAFF.

This clone was observed a handful of times. CDR3 nucleotide sequence: TGTGCCAGCAGCTTTCAGCGGGACTCCTACAATGAGCAGTTCTTC. Translating gives CASSFQRDSYNEQFF. The chain couples TRBV5-8 to TRBJ2-1; 7 nucleotides line up with TRBD2. Per the germline V gene, CDR1 is SGHTS and CDR2 is YDEGEE. With V trimmed by 2 bases and J by 0 bases, 2 bases remained unmatched. The CDR3 runs to 15 residues.

In its sample, this clone was seen a few times. One junction end disagrees with the germline gene, perhaps due to a read error. CDR3 DNA: TGTTCCAGCAGCTTCCAACTGACTAGCGGGAGCTACGAGCAGTACTTC. Amino acid sequence: CSSSFQLTSGSYEQYF. The chain employs TRBV7-9 and TRBJ2-7, with 12 bases lining up with TRBD2. The CDR3 is 16 residues long. Germline-derived CDR1 and CDR2 are SEHNR and FQNEAQ (reference sequence).

This clone was detected once. Here the CDR3 reads CSVNPHRGPEAFF. The CDR3 nucleotides read TGCAGCGTTAACCCTCACAGGGGCCCTGAAGCTTTCTTT. The rearrangement uses TRBV29-1 and TRBJ1-1, with 7 bases matching TRBD1. The CDR3 covers 13 residues. V was clipped by 5 bases and J by 6 bases; unmatched bases: 9. Germline loops: CDR1 SQVTM, CDR2 ANQGSEA.

The rearrangement uses TRBV2 and TRBJ2-7; 8 bases are shared with TRBD2. The CDR3 has 13 amino acids. V lost 4 bases and J lost 6; bases outside the gene matches: 5. The germline gives CDR1 SNHLY, CDR2 FYNNEI. CDR3 residues: CASSGRGGGEQYF. CDR3 coding DNA: TGTGCCAGCAGTGGTCGGGGGGGCGGCGAGCAGTACTTC.

Written as DNA, the CDR3 is TGTGCCAGTAATACAGGGAATTCACCCCTCCACTTT. Its translation: CASNTGNSPLHF. The J gene is TRBJ1-6, the V gene TRBV28, with a possible D match to TRBD1 (6 bases). Trimming cost V 9 bases and J 7 bases, with 10 bases left between them. The CDR3 is 12 amino acids. Per germline, CDR1 MDHEN and CDR2 SYDVKM.

This sequence joins TRBV7-9 and TRBJ2-2; 8 bases agree with TRBD1. Germline CDR1 SEHNR, CDR2 FQNEAQ (reference sequence). The CDR3 is 16 residues long. Trimming at V came to 5 bases and at J to 6 bases, leaving 11 bases not matched to a gene. CDR3 DNA sequence: TGTGCCAGCAGCACGGACAGGGTGTTATTCGCCGGGGAGCTGTTTTTT. Translating gives CASSTDRVLFAGELFF.

There are a few counts of this clone. The chain employs TRBV11-2 and TRBJ2-5; weak D call: TRBD1 (6 bases). V was cut by 1 base and J by 5 bases, with 11 bases left in between. Germline V gene data show CDR1 as SGHAT and CDR2 as FQNNGV. The CDR3 is 14 amino acids. CDR3 in amino acids: CASSLGGGWETQYF. CDR3 in DNA: TGTGCCAGCAGCTTAGGAGGGGGTTGGGAGACCCAGTACTTC. Using reference TRBV11-2 and TRBJ2-5 for the parts outside the CDR3, the full variable domain is EAGVAQSPRYKIIEKRQSVAFWCNPISGHATLYWYQQILGQGPKLLIQFQNNGVVDDSQLPKDRFSAERLKGVDSTLKIQPAKLEDSAVYLCASSLGGGWETQYFGPGTRLLVL.

This chain links TRBV5-1 with TRBJ2-7, with 14 bases lining up with TRBD2. CDR1 and CDR2 (germline): SGHRS, YFSETQ. The CDR3 consists of 14 residues. V lost 5 bases and J lost 5; bases outside the gene matches: 3. The DNA of the CDR3 is TGCGCCAGCAGGGGGACTAGCGGGAGCAACGAGCAGTACTTC. Residues: CASRGTSGSNEQYF.

The CDR3 spells CASSQPLQVGRETQYF. The DNA of the CDR3 is TGTGCCAGCAGCCAACCCTTACAGGTTGGGCGAGAGACCCAGTACTTC. The chain links TRBV14 to TRBJ2-5; D is perhaps TRBD1 (5 bases). Trimming removed 2 bases at V and 4 bases at J, with 17 bases between. This CDR3 has 16 amino acids. Germline CDR1 reads SGHDN; CDR2 reads FVKESK.

The chain joins TRBV19 to TRBJ2-3; no reliable D call. This CDR3 has 14 residues. Germline CDR1 reads LNHDA; CDR2 reads SQIVND (reference sequence). Trimming cost V 3 bases and J 2 bases, with 9 bases left between them. In DNA form, the CDR3 reads TGTGCCAGTAGTATTTCGGTAATCACAGATACGCAGTATTTT. Its protein product is CASSISVITDTQYF. Based on the CDR3 plus reference TRBV19 and TRBJ2-3, the full variable domain is DGGITQSPKYLFRKEGQNVTLSCEQNLNHDAMYWYRQDPGQGLRLIYYSQIVNDFQKGDIAEGYSVSREKKESFPLTVTSAQKNPTAFYLCASSISVITDTQYFGPGTRLTVL.